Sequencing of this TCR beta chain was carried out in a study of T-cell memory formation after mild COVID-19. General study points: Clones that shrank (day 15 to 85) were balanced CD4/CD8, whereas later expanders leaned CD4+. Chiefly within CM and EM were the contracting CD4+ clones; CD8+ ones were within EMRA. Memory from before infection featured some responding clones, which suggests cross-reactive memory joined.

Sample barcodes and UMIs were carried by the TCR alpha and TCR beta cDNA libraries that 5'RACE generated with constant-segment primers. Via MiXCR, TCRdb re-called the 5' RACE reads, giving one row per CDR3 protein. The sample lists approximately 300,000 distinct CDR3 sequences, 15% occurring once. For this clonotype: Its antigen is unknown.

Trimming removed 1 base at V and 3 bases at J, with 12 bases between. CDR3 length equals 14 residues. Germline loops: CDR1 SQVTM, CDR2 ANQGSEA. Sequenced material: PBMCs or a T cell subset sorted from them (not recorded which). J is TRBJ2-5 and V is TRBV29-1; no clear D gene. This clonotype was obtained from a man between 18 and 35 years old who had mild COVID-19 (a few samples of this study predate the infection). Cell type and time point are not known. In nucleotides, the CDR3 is TGCAGCGTTGAAGGCTTTTCCGGCGAAGAGACCCAGTACTTC. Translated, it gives CSVEGFSGEETQYF.